The 31 T cell receptor beta chains below were found in one sample sequenced in a study of neurological immune-mediated disorders. TCRdb redid the calling of the 5' RACE reads with MiXCR, one entry per CDR3 protein. The data show roughly 20,000 distinct CDR3 sequences, roughly 17% seen once. Material for sequencing was CD8+ T cells from blood. The receptor set was obtained from a woman under 30 with multiple sclerosis.

The table lists this clonotype with many counts. The chain has TRBV29-1 and TRBJ2-1, with D perhaps being TRBD1 or TRBD2 (5 bases each). V lost 1 base and J lost 1, with 11 bases in between. The CDR3 length is 15 residues. Germline assignment: CDR1 SQVTM and CDR2 ANQGSEA. The CDR3: CSVEGQGRSYNEQFF. The CDR3, as DNA: TGCAGCGTTGAAGGGCAGGGACGATCCTACAATGAGCAGTTCTTC.

The gene calls are TRBV7-2 and TRBJ2-7; 12 nucleotides align to TRBD2. Germline loops: CDR1 SGHTA, CDR2 FQGNSA. The CDR3 totals 15 residues. V shed 3 bases and J 2 bases; nucleotides not matched to a gene: 2. In nucleotides, the CDR3 is TGTGCCAGCAGCTTCGGACTAGCGGGGCCCTACGAGCAGTACGTC. Translating gives CASSFGLAGPYEQYV.

This clonotype was seen many times. The chain couples TRBV5-6 to TRBJ2-5; no definite D call. Trimming took off 0 bases at V and 9 bases at J, with 9 bases between the two ends. Germline V gene data show CDR1 as SGHDT and CDR2 as YYEEEE. The CDR3 extends over 12 amino acids. This CDR3 reads CASSLVGVAQYF. CDR3 DNA: TGTGCCAGCAGCTTGGTAGGAGTCGCCCAGTACTTC.

This clonotype was found many times. The chain carries TRBV15 and TRBJ1-1; tentative D call: TRBD1 (6 bases). The CDR3 totals 14 residues. Germline CDR1 reads LNHNV; CDR2 reads YYDKDF (reference sequence). The V end lost 5 bases, the J end lost 0 bases, and 10 bases lay between the germline ends. The CDR3 region has the DNA TGTGCCACCAGCCGGACAGAGATGAACACTGAAGCTTTCTTT. It translates to CATSRTEMNTEAFF.

In this sample, this clonotype turned up many times. The CDR3 reads CSASPIGVAAYNEQFF. CDR3 DNA: TGCAGTGCTAGCCCTATCGGGGTAGCGGCCTACAATGAGCAGTTCTTC. The chain is built from TRBV20-1 and TRBJ2-1; possibly TRBD2 for D (6 bases). CDR1 and CDR2 (germline): DFQATT, SNEGSKA (reference sequence). V dropped 3 bases and J dropped 2 bases, with 17 bases sitting between them. The length of the CDR3 is 16 residues.

This clonotype was seen ten or more times. The V call is TRBV28, the J call TRBJ1-4, with TRBD1 as a possible D gene (5 bases). V dropped 5 bases and J dropped 11 bases, with 21 bases sitting between them. This CDR3 spans 15 amino acids. CDR1 and CDR2 (germline): MDHEN, SYDVKM. In DNA form, the CDR3 reads TGTGCCAGCAGTCATGGACGGGACCACTTGGGGAAACTGTTTTTT. This codes for CASSHGRDHLGKLFF. Full variable domain (remainder filled in from reference TRBV28 and TRBJ1-4): DVKVTQSSRYLVKRTGEKVFLECVQDMDHENMFWYRQDPGLGLRLIYFSYDVKMKEKGDIPEGYSVSREKKERFSLILESASTNQTSMYLCASSHGRDHLGKLFFGSGTQLSVL.

This clonotype was picked up many times. The genes are TRBV18 and TRBJ2-1; possibly TRBD1 or TRBD2 for D (5 bases each). V was shortened by 5 bases and J by 4 bases, with 12 bases between the two germline ends. The CDR3 contains 14 residues. Germline CDR1 and CDR2: KGHSH and LQKENI. The CDR3 coding sequence is TGTGCCAGCTCAGGGACCAATCCGTACAATGAGCAGTTCTTC. Protein product: CASSGTNPYNEQFF.

Many counts were recorded for this clonotype. This rearrangement joins TRBV20-1 to TRBJ1-2, with TRBD1 matching 12 bases. The CDR3 runs to 15 residues. Per germline, CDR1 DFQATT and CDR2 SNEGSKA (reference sequence). V trimming: 2 bases; J trimming: 4 bases; junction bases outside the gene matches: 5. As DNA, the CDR3 is TGCAGTGCTAGATATGGGGGACAGGGGGCCTATGGCTACACCTTC. Its protein product is CSARYGGQGAYGYTF.

By sample share, this clonotype is medium-sized. The chain recombines TRBV29-1 with TRBJ2-1, with 7 bases lining up with TRBD2. This CDR3 is built from 14 residues. Germline CDR1 SQVTM, CDR2 ANQGSEA. The V and J ends lost 6 bases and 0 bases, in that order; junction bases with no gene match: 5. CDR3 in amino acids: CSVQRDDSYNEQFF. Written as DNA, the CDR3 is TGCAGCGTGCAGCGGGATGACTCCTACAATGAGCAGTTCTTC.

The chain combines TRBV7-6 with TRBJ2-1; TRBD2 matches 8 bases. CDR1 SGHVS and CDR2 FNYEAQ come from the germline V gene. V shed 4 bases, J shed 10 bases, and the junction held 12 bases outside the gene matches. CDR3 size: 15 residues. Written as DNA, the CDR3 is TGTGCCAGCAGCTACTATCTTAGCGGGGAGGGGGAGCAGTTCTTC. This sequence encodes CASSYYLSGEGEQFF.

Many counts were recorded for this clonotype. The rearrangement joins TRBV27 to TRBJ1-1, with 10 bases identical to TRBD1. Germline loops: CDR1 MNHEY, CDR2 SMNVEV (reference sequence). Losses at the gene ends were 10 bases for V and 8 bases for J; bases not matched to a gene: 13. The CDR3 has 14 residues. The CDR3: CATSLLPGQGEAFF. In nucleotides, the CDR3 is TGTGCCACCTCGCTTCTACCGGGACAGGGGGAAGCTTTCTTT.

The chain uses TRBV7-2 and TRBJ1-2; 8 bases line up with TRBD1. V lost 3 bases to trimming and J lost 8 bases; unmatched junction nucleotides: 5. Germline V gives CDR1 SGHTA, CDR2 FQGNSA. The CDR3 is 13 residues long. CDR3: CASSLFRGQGYTF. The CDR3 coding sequence is TGTGCCAGCAGCTTGTTCAGGGGGCAGGGCTACACCTTC.

This clonotype was counted at least ten times. The chain couples TRBV20-1 to TRBJ1-5; 7 nucleotides agree with TRBD1. Germline V gene lookup returns CDR1 DFQATT and CDR2 SNEGSKA (reference sequence). J was trimmed by 2 bases and V by 0 bases; bases with no gene match: 10. CDR3 length equals 17 residues. The CDR3 DNA sequence: TGCAGTGCTAGAGATCTCCAGACAGGGAAAGGCAATCAGCCCCAGCATTTT. Translated: CSARDLQTGKGNQPQHF.

This clonotype appeared many times. The chain employs TRBV7-6 and TRBJ1-1; D uncertain. CDR1 SGHVS and CDR2 FNYEAQ come from the germline V gene. This CDR3 has 14 amino acids. The V gene lost 0 bases and the J gene lost 0 bases, with 5 bases spanning the gap. CDR3 sequence: CASSLAAMNTEAFF. For the CDR3, the DNA is TGTGCCAGCAGCTTAGCAGCTATGAACACTGAAGCTTTCTTT.

This clonotype has a count of ten or more. The rearrangement uses TRBV7-6 and TRBJ2-1, with 12 bases identical to TRBD2. Germline V lookup: CDR1 SGHVS, CDR2 FNYEAQ. J lost 7 bases, V lost 5 bases, and 18 bases had no gene match. CDR3 length: 19 residues. The CDR3 nucleotides are TGTGCCAGCAGCCGACGAGGGTGGCTAGCGGGAGGGAAGGATAATGAGCAGTTCTTC. Amino acids: CASSRRGWLAGGKDNEQFF.

This clonotype was counted many times. The rearrangement joins TRBV12-3 or TRBV12-4 to TRBJ1-5; TRBD1 agrees at 8 bases. V lost 3 bases, J lost 4 bases, and 5 bases stayed unmatched. This CDR3 spans 15 amino acids. CDR3 in amino acids: CASSLRTGYNQPQHF. In DNA form, the CDR3 reads TGTGCCAGCAGTTTGAGGACAGGGTATAATCAGCCCCAGCATTTT.

A note on this clonotype: It is unclear where the CDR3 begins or ends on the DNA, so no DNA is shown, and the CDR3 is as TCRdb lists it. The chain is built from TRBV28 and TRBJ2-7; the table's D call, TRBD1, was not checked against the DNA. In germline, CDR1 is MDHEN, CDR2 SYDVKM. The CDR3 adds up to 23 amino acids, both ends counted. The CDR3 sequence is CASSSPGATDTQYFGPGTYEQYF.

By frequency in the sample, this clonotype is medium-sized. The chain employs TRBV4-1 and TRBJ1-2; D unresolved. V lost 0 bases, J lost 0 bases, and 8 bases lay in between. The CDR3 covers 15 residues. The germline gives CDR1 MGHRA, CDR2 YSYEKL. CDR3: CASSQETAPNYGYTF. CDR3 coding DNA: TGCGCCAGCAGCCAAGAAACAGCTCCTAACTATGGCTACACCTTC.

This clonotype is classed as medium-sized. The chain recombines TRBV9 with TRBJ1-2; D is perhaps TRBD1 (6 bases). Germline V gene data show CDR1 as SGDLS and CDR2 as YYNGEE. The V gene lost 0 bases and the J gene lost 8 bases, with 17 bases spanning the gap. This CDR3 contains 15 residues. The CDR3 region has the DNA TGTGCCAGCAGCGTAGTGGAACAGGGTTCTCAGGGCTACACCTTC. Translation gives CASSVVEQGSQGYTF.

This clonotype has at least ten counts. This CDR3 is CASSVKGAWTEAFF. In DNA, the CDR3 is TGCGCCAGCAGTGTAAAGGGGGCTTGGACTGAAGCTTTCTTT. The chain is built from TRBV10-2 and TRBJ1-1; 7 nucleotides agree with TRBD1. Germline trimming cut 4 bases from V and 5 bases from J; bases unmatched to any gene: 7. Per germline, CDR1 WSHSY and CDR2 SAAADI. The CDR3 runs to 14 residues.

The rearrangement links TRBV6-6 to TRBJ2-2; TRBD2 aligns across 8 bases. CDR3 size: 15 residues. In germline, CDR1 is MNHNY, CDR2 SVGAGI (reference sequence). The trim removed 4 bases at V and 0 bases at J, leaving 1 base unmatched. The CDR3 region is CASSFSGANTGELFF. The CDR3 nucleotides read TGTGCCAGCAGTTTTAGCGGGGCGAACACCGGGGAGCTGTTTTTT.

This clonotype was seen a few times. The chain uses TRBV19 and TRBJ1-1, with D perhaps TRBD1 (5 bases). The V and J ends lost 0 bases and 3 bases respectively, with 8 bases between them. The CDR3 contains 14 residues. The germline CDR1 and CDR2 sequences are LNHDA and SQIVND (reference sequence). CDR3 sequence reads: CASSIEGGYTEAFF. In nucleotides, the CDR3 is TGTGCCAGTAGTATAGAGGGGGGTTACACTGAAGCTTTCTTT. Looking up the rest from reference TRBV19 and TRBJ1-1 gives the full variable domain: DGGITQSPKYLFRKEGQNVTLSCEQNLNHDAMYWYRQDPGQGLRLIYYSQIVNDFQKGDIAEGYSVSREKKESFPLTVTSAQKNPTAFYLCASSIEGGYTEAFFGQGTRLTVV.

In its sample, this clonotype is medium-sized. V and J are TRBV6-5 and TRBJ1-2; 10 nucleotides line up with TRBD1. V was pared by 5 bases and J by 5 bases, with 11 bases of the junction left unmatched. CDR3 size: 16 residues. Germline V gene data show CDR1 as MNHEY and CDR2 as SVGAGI. The CDR3 region is CASSKVVGTGVYGYTF. The CDR3 DNA reads TGTGCCAGCAGTAAGGTGGTCGGGACAGGGGTTTATGGCTACACCTTC.

This clonotype was counted ten times or more. The genes are TRBV9 and TRBJ2-7, with TRBD1 as a possible D gene (5 bases). This CDR3 spans 14 amino acids. V gave up 0 bases and J gave up 2 bases, with 9 bases separating them. Germline CDR1 and CDR2: SGDLS and YYNGEE. Written as DNA, the CDR3 is TGTGCCAGCAGCGTAGGTGACAGTCCCTACGAGCAGTACGTC. Its protein is CASSVGDSPYEQYV.

At least ten counts were recorded for this clonotype. The V call is TRBV5-1, the J call TRBJ2-7, with 7 bases identical to TRBD1. The germline V gene encodes CDR1 SGHRS and CDR2 YFSETQ. This CDR3 contains 14 residues. Losses at the gene ends were 6 bases for V and 1 base for J; bases not matched to a gene: 7. Here the CDR3 reads CASTSGTASYEQYF. The CDR3 region has the DNA TGCGCCAGCACCTCGGGGACAGCTTCCTACGAGCAGTACTTC.

This chain connects TRBV20-1 to TRBJ1-5; D is ambiguous. From germline, CDR1 is DFQATT and CDR2 SNEGSKA (reference sequence). Trimming cost V 7 bases and J 0 bases, with 13 bases left between them. The CDR3 loop spans 14 amino acids. The CDR3 nucleotides are TGCAGTGTTCACAGCCTTAATAGCAATCAGCCCCAGCATTTT. Its translation is CSVHSLNSNQPQHF.

This clonotype showed up many times. The chain is built from TRBV7-8 and TRBJ2-1, with 7 bases that match TRBD2. Germline V gene lookup returns CDR1 SGHVS and CDR2 FQNEAQ. V was clipped by 3 bases and J by 4 bases; unmatched bases: 12. The CDR3 is 17 amino acids. The CDR3 protein is CASSLIRQRGSYNEQFF. The CDR3 nucleotides are TGTGCCAGCAGCTTGATAAGGCAACGCGGGAGTTACAATGAGCAGTTCTTC. The whole variable domain, remainder taken from reference TRBV7-8 and TRBJ2-1, is GAGVSQSPRYKVAKRGQDVALRCDPISGHVSLFWYQQALGQGPEFLTYFQNEAQLDKSGLPSDRFFAERPEGSVSTLKIQRTQQEDSAVYLCASSLIRQRGSYNEQFFGPGTRLTVL.

This clonotype has a count of ten or more. The V and J genes are TRBV20-1 and TRBJ2-1; D is possibly TRBD2 (5 bases). The V and J ends lost 5 bases and 12 bases respectively, with 17 bases between them. CDR1 is DFQATT and CDR2 is SNEGSKA in the germline V gene (reference sequence). The CDR3 sequence is 12 residues long. The CDR3 here is CSAGPGLIPQFF. CDR3 in DNA: TGCAGTGCTGGCCCCGGACTCATCCCGCAGTTCTTC.

This clonotype was counted at least ten times. This sequence joins TRBV7-9 and TRBJ2-5; perhaps TRBD1 as D (7 bases). The V gene lost 0 bases and the J gene lost 4 bases, with 12 bases spanning the gap. The CDR3 runs to 15 residues. In germline, CDR1 is SEHNR, CDR2 FQNEAQ (reference sequence). This CDR3 is CASSLAQGGAETQYF. The CDR3 nucleotides read TGTGCCAGCAGCTTAGCGCAGGGGGGCGCAGAGACCCAGTACTTC.

The table lists this clonotype with many counts. The chain joins TRBV28 to TRBJ2-7; D is undetermined. The CDR3 length is 12 residues. Trimming left V 8 bases short and J 5 bases short, with 13 bases between. Looked up from germline, CDR1 is MDHEN and CDR2 is SYDVKM. The CDR3 sequence is CASSVGFDEQYF. DNA for the CDR3: TGTGCCAGCTCCGTGGGGTTCGACGAGCAGTACTTC.

The rearrangement joins TRBV7-2 to TRBJ2-3; TRBD2 might be the D (6 bases). The CDR3 consists of 17 residues. Trimming took 2 bases from V and 2 from J, leaving 17 bases between them. Looked up from germline, CDR1 is SGHTA and CDR2 is FQGNSA. DNA for the CDR3: TGTGCCAGCAGCTTACACGAGGGTCGGGGGTTCACAGATACGCAGTATTTT. This gives the protein CASSLHEGRGFTDTQYF.